This T cell receptor (beta chain) originates from a study of Ad26.COV2.S vaccination and SARS-CoV-2 variants. Study-wide points: Recipients given vaccine exceeded placebo recipients in spike-specific TCR breadth. Reported post-vaccination CD8+ and CD4+ T cell responses to spike showed substantial breadth. Vaccine and placebo recipients had comparable breadth of non-spike TCRs.

The CDR3 extends over 16 amino acids. With 3 bases removed from V and 8 bases from J, the gap between germline ends came to 20 bases. Germline lookup yields CDR1 LNHDA and CDR2 SQIVND (reference sequence). Sequenced by immunoSEQ multiplex PCR; TCRdb stores in-frame clones only, minus some. The sample lists just over 350,000 clones, roughly nine tenths occurring once. As regards this clone: As yet, its antigen is unknown.

This TCR was recovered from a human donor who had recovered from COVID-19. The sample consisted of peripheral blood, taken after recovery from COVID-19. The V and J genes are TRBV19 and TRBJ2-1; TRBD1 is a possible D gene (6 bases). CDR3 in amino acids: CASSIGARGEVYEQFF. The DNA of the CDR3 is TGTGCCAGTAGTATCGGAGCCAGGGGAGAGGTATATGAGCAGTTCTTC.